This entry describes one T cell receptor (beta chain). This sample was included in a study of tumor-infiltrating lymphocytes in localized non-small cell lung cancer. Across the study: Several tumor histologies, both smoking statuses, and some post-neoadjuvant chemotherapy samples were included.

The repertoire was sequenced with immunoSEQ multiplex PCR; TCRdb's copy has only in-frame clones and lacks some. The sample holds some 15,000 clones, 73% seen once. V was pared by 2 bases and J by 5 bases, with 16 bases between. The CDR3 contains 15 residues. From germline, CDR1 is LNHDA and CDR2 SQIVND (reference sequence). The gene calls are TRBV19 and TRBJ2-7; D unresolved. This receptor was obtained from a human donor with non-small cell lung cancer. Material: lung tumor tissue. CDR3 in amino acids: CASSIRSGSKDEQYF. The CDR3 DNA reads TGTGCCAGTAGTATAAGGTCAGGATCTAAAGACGAGCAGTACTTC.